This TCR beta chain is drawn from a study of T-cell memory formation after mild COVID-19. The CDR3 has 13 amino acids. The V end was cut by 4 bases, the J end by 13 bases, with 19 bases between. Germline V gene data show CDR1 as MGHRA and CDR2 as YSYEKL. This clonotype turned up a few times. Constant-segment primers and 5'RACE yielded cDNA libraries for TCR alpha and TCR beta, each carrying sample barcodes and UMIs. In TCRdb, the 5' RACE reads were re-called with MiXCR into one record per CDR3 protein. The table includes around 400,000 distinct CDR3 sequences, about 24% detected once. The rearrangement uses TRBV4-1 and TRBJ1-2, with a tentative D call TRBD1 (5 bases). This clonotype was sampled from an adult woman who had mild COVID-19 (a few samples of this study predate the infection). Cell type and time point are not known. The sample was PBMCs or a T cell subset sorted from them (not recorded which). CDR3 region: CASSLNSRVGITF. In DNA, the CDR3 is TGCGCCAGCAGCCTTAACTCCAGGGTTGGAATCACCTTC.